This T cell receptor beta chain was found in a study of radiation and T cells in renal cell carcinoma. Treatment here: 15 Gy SBRT to primary tumor, nephrectomy 4 weeks later. The method was immunoSEQ multiplex PCR; TCRdb's version includes in-frame clones alone and lacks a portion of them. The sample gives 10,000 to 15,000 clones, around a third of which show up once; roughly 15% is in the top ten. This clone was counted only a few times. The length of the CDR3 is 12 residues. Germline CDR1 is SGHAT and CDR2 is FQNNGV. V lost 0 bases and J 7 bases, leaving 6 bases between the germline ends. The chain is built from TRBV11-2 and TRBJ2-5; no definite D call. The sequence came from a man aged 55 to 69 with renal cell carcinoma. The sequences come from tumor tissue, collected from a patient whose treatment included radiotherapy and nephrectomy. The CDR3, as DNA: TGTGCCAGCAGCTTAGATGATGTGACCCAGTACTTC. It codes for CASSLDDVTQYF.